The 21 T cell receptor beta chains presented below share a single source sample, sequenced in a study of post-analysis software for immune sequencing data (dated by TCRdb to 2014 to 2015). These receptors have no identified antigens. General study outcomes and caveats: About 5 TRBV segments, including TRBV5-6, TRBV5-1 and TRBV20-1, were significantly more frequent in patients than controls.

Libraries came from PCR. Sequenced using an Illumina HiSeq 2500. To reduce PCR and sequencing biases, unique molecular identifiers were built into the TCR beta cDNA libraries. The public reads were quality trimmed at Q25 with fastp and then assembled into clones with MiXCR by TCRdb, keeping productive beta chains. Rows merge per CDR3 protein into single entries with the most common DNA and genes. The sample data list about 760,000 distinct CDR3 sequences, and 25% to 30% of these were observed just once. The top ten clonotypes cover 0.5% to 0.6% of the sample. The specimen sequenced was blood. These receptors were taken from a girl aged 5 to 17 with multiple sclerosis.

This clonotype was counted a few times. The V call is TRBV29-1, the J call TRBJ1-1; TRBD1 agrees at 9 bases. The CDR3 extends over 13 amino acids. V shed 3 bases, J shed 3 bases, and the junction held 2 bases outside the gene matches. Germline V CDR1 and CDR2: SQVTM, ANQGSEA. CDR3 in DNA: TGCAGCGTTGAGACAGGGGGGTACACTGAAGCTTTCTTT. This sequence encodes CSVETGGYTEAFF.

J is TRBJ1-3 and V is TRBV7-2, with 7 bases lining up with TRBD1. Germline V lookup: CDR1 SGHTA, CDR2 FQGNSA. J was trimmed by 2 bases and V by 5 bases; bases with no gene match: 3. The CDR3 length is 14 residues. In nucleotides, the CDR3 is TGTGCCAGCAGCCAGGGGGGAACTGGAAACACCATATATTTT. Encoded protein: CASSQGGTGNTIYF.

This clonotype was seen more than once but under ten times. V usage is TRBV7-9 and J usage is TRBJ1-1; 8 nucleotides line up with TRBD1. Trimming took 0 bases from V and 4 from J; bases not matched to a gene: 4. CDR1 SEHNR and CDR2 FQNEAQ come from the germline V gene (reference sequence). The CDR3 totals 15 residues. Here the CDR3 reads CASSLARQGFTEAFF. In DNA, the CDR3 is TGTGCCAGCAGCTTAGCCCGACAGGGGTTCACTGAAGCTTTCTTT.

The chain uses TRBV6-5 and TRBJ1-2, with 8 bases fitting TRBD1. Germline CDR1 reads MNHEY; CDR2 reads SVGAGI. This CDR3 is 15 amino acids long. V was pared by 2 bases and J by 4 bases, with 6 bases of the junction left unmatched. The CDR3, as DNA: TGTGCCAGCAGTTACCATCAGGACAGGGTCTATGGCTACACCTTC. Encoded protein: CASSYHQDRVYGYTF.

The V call is TRBV18, the J call TRBJ1-2; D is possibly TRBD1 (5 bases). The CDR3 is 15 residues long. CDR1 is KGHSH and CDR2 is LQKENI in the germline V gene. V dropped 1 base and J dropped 5 bases, with 14 bases sitting between them. CDR3 amino acids: CASSPRVGTSYGYTF. The DNA of the CDR3 is TGTGCCAGCTCACCACGAGTAGGGACTTCTTATGGCTACACCTTC.

This clonotype has more than one count but fewer than ten. V is TRBV4-3 and J is TRBJ1-1; D remains ambiguous. Germline V gives CDR1 LGHNA, CDR2 YSLEER. This CDR3 comprises 13 residues. Trimming left V 0 bases short and J 5 bases short, with 7 bases between. The CDR3 region is CASSQDSRTEAFF. The CDR3 coding sequence is TGCGCCAGCAGCCAAGATAGTCGGACTGAAGCTTTCTTT.

This clonotype was recorded a few times. This chain connects TRBV28 to TRBJ2-1; TRBD2 matches 8 bases. CDR3 size: 15 residues. V gave up 5 bases and J gave up 8 bases; unmatched junction bases: 11. Germline lookup yields CDR1 MDHEN and CDR2 SYDVKM. This chain's CDR3 is CASSKEKRGIDEQFF. CDR3 nucleotides: TGTGCCAGCAGTAAGGAAAAGCGGGGGATCGATGAGCAGTTCTTC.

The V and J genes are TRBV5-1 and TRBJ1-4; 8 nucleotides line up with TRBD1. The CDR3 is made up of 16 amino acids. V dropped 4 bases and J dropped 3; count of bases not matched to a gene: 8. Germline CDR1 and CDR2: SGHRS and YFSETQ. The CDR3 reads CASSTGQGQSNEKLFF. In DNA form, the CDR3 reads TGCGCCAGCAGCACAGGACAGGGCCAGTCTAATGAAAAACTGTTTTTT.

The chain employs TRBV27 and TRBJ2-1, with TRBD2 identical over 9 bases. Per the germline V gene, CDR1 is MNHEY and CDR2 is SMNVEV (reference sequence). This CDR3 comprises 15 residues. The V and J ends lost 7 bases and 4 bases, in that order; junction bases with no gene match: 8. The CDR3 here is CASTDSGGRYNEQFF. In DNA form, the CDR3 reads TGTGCCAGCACCGATAGCGGGGGACGGTACAATGAGCAGTTCTTC.

In this sample, this clonotype turned up a few times. The V gene is TRBV9, the J gene TRBJ2-3, with D possibly being TRBD1 or TRBD2 (5 bases each). The germline CDR1 and CDR2 sequences are SGDLS and YYNGEE. The CDR3 spans 14 residues. Trimming pared 6 bases from V and 4 bases from J, leaving 15 bases between. CDR3 nucleotides: TGTGCCAGCAAAGGGACCCCCGGGGCAGATACGCAGTATTTT. Translation: CASKGTPGADTQYF.

This clonotype was seen a handful of times. The rearrangement uses TRBV5-6 and TRBJ2-7; no definite D call. The germline V gene has CDR1 SGHDT and CDR2 YYEEEE. The CDR3 sequence is 13 residues long. The V end was cut by 0 bases, the J end by 3 bases, with 7 bases between. The CDR3 protein is CASSLEENYEQYF. DNA of the CDR3: TGTGCCAGCAGCTTGGAGGAGAACTACGAGCAGTACTTC.

This clonotype was observed a few times. The V call is TRBV28, the J call TRBJ2-5; 8 bases align to TRBD2. From germline, CDR1 is MDHEN and CDR2 SYDVKM. The CDR3 contains 13 residues. V lost 5 bases, J lost 1 base, and 0 bases stayed unmatched. The CDR3 loop is CASSAGGQETQYF. As DNA, the CDR3 is TGTGCCAGCAGTGCGGGAGGCCAAGAGACCCAGTACTTC.

This clonotype was observed a few times. The chain is built from TRBV6-1 and TRBJ1-2; possibly TRBD1 for D (5 bases). This CDR3 is built from 13 residues. The germline V gene has CDR1 MNHNS and CDR2 SASEGT. V lost 8 bases and J 7 bases, leaving 17 bases between the germline ends. The CDR3 sequence is CASGGGVVGGYTF. CDR3 nucleotides: TGTGCCAGCGGGGGTGGTGTAGTTGGTGGCTACACCTTC.

This clonotype appeared a few times. The genes are TRBV20-1 and TRBJ2-6; no firm D call. The CDR3 consists of 18 residues. CDR1 and CDR2 from the germline V gene are DFQATT and SNEGSKA (reference sequence). V was trimmed by 3 bases and J by 0 bases, leaving 18 bases between them. This CDR3 is CSARSVLGAASGANVLTF. CDR3 nucleotides: TGCAGTGCTAGGTCCGTTTTAGGCGCGGCCTCTGGGGCCAACGTCCTGACTTTC.

CDR3 amino acids: CASSIDPTESDYTF. For the CDR3, the DNA is TGTGCCAGTAGTATAGACCCCACAGAATCGGACTACACCTTC. The gene calls are TRBV19 and TRBJ1-2; the D is unclear. Germline V gene data show CDR1 as LNHDA and CDR2 as SQIVND (reference sequence). V was shortened by 0 bases and J by 10 bases, with 15 bases between the two germline ends. This CDR3 is built from 14 residues.

The V and J genes are TRBV25-1 and TRBJ2-5; 7 bases map to TRBD2. CDR3 size: 14 residues. V lost 6 bases to trimming and J lost 9 bases; unmatched junction nucleotides: 13. Germline lookup yields CDR1 MGHDK and CDR2 SYGVNS. The CDR3 loop is CASSLGTSREAQYF. CDR3 nucleotide sequence: TGTGCCAGCAGCCTTGGGACTTCCCGGGAGGCCCAGTACTTC.

This clonotype was counted a few times. The chain links TRBV4-3 to TRBJ1-2; TRBD1 matches at 9 bases. Germline V gives CDR1 LGHNA, CDR2 YSLEER. Unmatched junction bases numbered 7, after V lost 0 bases and J lost 8 bases. The CDR3 consists of 15 residues. The CDR3 loop is CASSQDYPTGGGYTF. The CDR3 coding sequence is TGCGCCAGCAGCCAAGATTACCCGACAGGGGGGGGCTACACCTTC.

This clonotype has more than one count but fewer than ten. The chain links TRBV20-1 to TRBJ1-1; D possibly corresponds to TRBD1 (5 bases). Between the trimmed V and J ends, which lost 6 bases and 6 bases, there was a span of 26 bases. Germline-derived CDR1 and CDR2 are DFQATT and SNEGSKA (reference sequence). The CDR3 loop spans 16 amino acids. CDR3 bases: TGCAGTGCCCCCCCGGAGCAGGGAAGAGGTCGAGCTGAAGCTTTCTTT. Amino acid sequence: CSAPPEQGRGRAEAFF.

The chain employs TRBV7-2 and TRBJ2-1, with D maybe TRBD1 (5 bases). V gave up 1 base and J gave up 9 bases, with 22 bases separating them. The germline gives CDR1 SGHTA, CDR2 FQGNSA. There are 17 residues in the CDR3. The CDR3 nucleotides read TGTGCCAGCAGCTTAGACAGAGTAGCATGGGGCCGTGGTGAGCAGTTCTTC. Amino acid sequence: CASSLDRVAWGRGEQFF.

The chain joins TRBV5-1 to TRBJ1-2; possible D gene TRBD1, 5 bases. The V gene lost 3 bases and the J gene lost 0 bases, with 18 bases spanning the gap. The CDR3 is 17 residues long. From germline, CDR1 is SGHRS and CDR2 YFSETQ. In nucleotides, the CDR3 is TGCGCCAGCAGCTGGGGGACGGAATCCTTGGCTAACTATGGCTACACCTTC. This translates into CASSWGTESLANYGYTF.

This clonotype was counted ten times or more. The rearrangement uses TRBV4-3 and TRBJ2-5; D might be TRBD1 (5 bases). This CDR3 region has 14 residues. Germline assignment: CDR1 LGHNA and CDR2 YSLEER. Trimming left V 2 bases short and J 5 bases short, with 12 bases between. CDR3 bases: TGCGCCAGCAGCCAAAGTTCAGGGCGTGAGACCCAGTACTTC. Translation: CASSQSSGRETQYF.